The 27 T cell receptor beta chains below come from one sample, sequenced in a study of T cell responses to AZD1222 COVID-19 vaccine. The repertoire was sequenced with immunoSEQ multiplex PCR; TCRdb's copy has only in-frame clones and lacks some. The profile shows 70,000 to 90,000 clones, around 90% of them singletons. The sample here was peripheral blood, taken on day 0 of AZD1222 vaccination. These receptors all stem from an adult in good health.

This clone appeared once. The chain uses TRBV27 and TRBJ1-6; no firm D call. V gave up 6 bases and J gave up 9 bases, with 12 bases separating them. This CDR3 region has 13 residues. Germline V gene sequence: CDR1 MNHEY, CDR2 SMNVEV (reference sequence). The CDR3 region has the DNA TGTGCCAGCAGCCCGATGGACCGTTCACCCCTCCACTTT. Amino acids: CASSPMDRSPLHF.

The chain links TRBV27 to TRBJ1-1, with TRBD1 matching 8 bases. After removal of 3 bases from V and 2 bases from J, the junction contained 5 bases not matched to a gene. CDR3 length: 15 residues. Germline V lookup: CDR1 MNHEY, CDR2 SMNVEV (reference sequence). DNA of the CDR3: TGTGCCAGCAGTTTCGACAGGGGCCAAAACACTGAAGCTTTCTTT. Its protein is CASSFDRGQNTEAFF.

J is TRBJ2-7 and V is TRBV5-4; the match to TRBD2 covers 9 bases. Germline lookup yields CDR1 SGHNT and CDR2 YYREEE (reference sequence). The CDR3 consists of 15 residues. J gave up 2 bases and V 1 base, and 4 bases lay outside the gene matches. This chain's CDR3 is CASSLRPSGTYEQYF. For the CDR3, the DNA is TGTGCCAGCAGCTTGCGGCCTAGCGGGACCTACGAGCAGTACTTC.

The chain combines TRBV2 with TRBJ1-6; D might be TRBD1 (5 bases). Trimming took 6 bases from V and 8 from J, leaving 8 bases between them. This CDR3 is 12 amino acids long. The germline V gene has CDR1 SNHLY and CDR2 FYNNEI. DNA for the CDR3: TGTGCCAGCAGCGGACAAGATTCACCCCTCCACTTT. Residues: CASSGQDSPLHF.

The J gene is TRBJ2-7, the V gene TRBV6-5; 9 bases are shared with TRBD1. CDR1 and CDR2 (germline): MNHEY, SVGAGI. There are 15 residues in the CDR3. With 7 bases clipped from V and 1 base from J, the junction kept 8 bases outside the gene matches. CDR3 sequence (DNA): TGTGCCAGCAAGGTTTGGGACAGGGCTTCCTACGAGCAGTACTTC. This codes for CASKVWDRASYEQYF.

The rearrangement joins TRBV27 to TRBJ1-3, with TRBD1 matching 7 bases. V lost 4 bases to trimming and J lost 1 base; unmatched junction nucleotides: 7. Germline CDR1 reads MNHEY; CDR2 reads SMNVEV (reference sequence). The length of the CDR3 is 16 residues. DNA for the CDR3: TGTGCCAGCAGTTCTACGAGACAGGGTTCTGGAAACACCATATATTTT. As protein: CASSSTRQGSGNTIYF.

V is TRBV6-5 and J is TRBJ1-2; D is uncertain. V was clipped by 10 bases and J by 4 bases, with 19 bases between them. This CDR3 has 14 residues. The V gene's germline CDR1 is MNHEY and CDR2 SVGAGI. This chain's CDR3 is CATWTAFEIYGYTF. CDR3 coding DNA: TGTGCCACCTGGACCGCATTTGAGATCTATGGCTACACCTTC.

This clone has a single count. The CDR3: CASSEAGGWDGYTF. CDR3 in DNA: TGTGCCAGCAGTGAAGCGGGGGGCTGGGATGGCTACACCTTC. The J gene is TRBJ1-2, the V gene TRBV6-1; tentative D call: TRBD1 (6 bases). Per the germline V gene, CDR1 is MNHNS and CDR2 is SASEGT. CDR3 length equals 14 residues. The ends were cut back, 0 bases at V and 6 bases at J, with 11 bases in the middle.

This chain links TRBV11-2 with TRBJ2-2; possibly TRBD1 or TRBD2 for D (7 bases each). Germline CDR1 reads SGHAT; CDR2 reads FQNNGV. The CDR3 runs 16 residues. The V end lost 5 bases, the J end lost 5 bases, and 18 bases lay between the germline ends. The CDR3 loop reads CASSGRGRRSTGELFF. In nucleotides, the CDR3 is TGTGCCAGCAGCGGGAGGGGGCGCAGGTCGACCGGGGAGCTGTTTTTT.

This clone was detected only once. This sequence joins TRBV6-1 and TRBJ1-1; a possible D gene is TRBD1 (6 bases). The CDR3 runs 13 residues. V was clipped by 3 bases and J by 5 bases, with 10 bases between them. The germline gives CDR1 MNHNS, CDR2 SASEGT. The CDR3 bases are TGTGCCAGCAGTGAGGGGGGGCTGACTGAAGCTTTCTTT. This encodes CASSEGGLTEAFF.

The V and J genes are TRBV2 and TRBJ1-2; no clear D gene. The V end was cut by 2 bases, the J end by 6 bases, with 10 bases between. Germline lookup yields CDR1 SNHLY and CDR2 FYNNEI. The CDR3 runs 13 residues. CDR3 bases: TGTGCCAGCAGTGAAAACTGGAGGGATGGCTACACCTTC. Translated, it gives CASSENWRDGYTF.

The chain is built from TRBV19 and TRBJ2-2, with D perhaps being TRBD1 or TRBD2 (5 bases each). The CDR3 contains 17 residues. Germline loops: CDR1 LNHDA, CDR2 SQIVND (reference sequence). The V and J ends lost 2 bases and 0 bases respectively, with 13 bases between them. The CDR3 loop reads CASSITRGDSNTGELFF. The DNA for the CDR3 is TGTGCCAGTAGTATAACCCGGGGCGATTCGAACACCGGGGAGCTGTTTTTT.

CDR3 sequence reads: CASSLLSDTEAFF. CDR3 DNA: TGTGCCAGCAGCTTATTATCCGACACTGAAGCTTTCTTT. The genes are TRBV7-3 and TRBJ1-1; D unresolved. Germline-derived CDR1 and CDR2 are SGHTA and FQGTGA. Trimming cost V 2 bases and J 3 bases, with 7 bases left between them. The length of the CDR3 is 13 residues.

The V and J genes are TRBV5-8 and TRBJ1-3; the match to TRBD1 covers 9 bases. From germline, CDR1 is SGHTS and CDR2 YDEGEE. V was pared by 5 bases and J by 0 bases, with 6 bases of the junction left unmatched. This CDR3 region has 16 residues. CDR3 nucleotide sequence: TGTGCCAGCAGTCGTCGACAGGGGGGCTCTGGAAACACCATATATTTT. It is translated as CASSRRQGGSGNTIYF.

The rearrangement uses TRBV28 and TRBJ1-1; D may be TRBD1 (6 bases). Germline-derived CDR1 and CDR2 are MDHEN and SYDVKM. This CDR3 has 13 amino acids. Trimming removed 7 bases at V and 8 bases at J, with 17 bases between. CDR3 sequence (DNA): TGTGCCAGCACCAGGGGCCTAGAGGTGGAAGCTTTCTTT. This gives the protein CASTRGLEVEAFF.

The V call is TRBV7-3, the J call TRBJ2-1; 12 bases agree with TRBD2. Germline loops: CDR1 SGHTA, CDR2 FQGTGA. This CDR3 comprises 15 residues. Losses at the gene ends were 5 bases for V and 7 bases for J; bases not matched to a gene: 6. CDR3 residues: CASSPASGRDNEQFF. The CDR3 region has the DNA TGTGCCAGCAGCCCCGCTAGCGGGAGGGATAATGAGCAGTTCTTC.

This clone turned up a few times. The V call is TRBV7-9, the J call TRBJ2-1, with D possibly being TRBD1 (6 bases). V lost 4 bases to trimming and J lost 4 bases, with 8 bases between them. This CDR3 spans 13 amino acids. Looked up from germline, CDR1 is SEHNR and CDR2 is FQNEAQ (reference sequence). DNA for the CDR3: TGTGCCAGCAGCTCGCAGGGGTACAATGAGCAGTTCTTC. Its translation: CASSSQGYNEQFF. The full variable domain, rest sourced from reference TRBV7-9 and TRBJ2-1, is DTGVSQNPRHKITKRGQNVTFRCDPISEHNRLYWYRQTLGQGPEFLTYFQNEAQLEKSRLLSDRFSAERPKGSFSTLEIQRTEQGDSAMYLCASSSQGYNEQFFGPGTRLTVL.

V is TRBV5-4 and J is TRBJ1-2; weak D call: TRBD1 (6 bases). The germline V gene encodes CDR1 SGHNT and CDR2 YYREEE (reference sequence). The CDR3 is 15 residues long. V dropped 4 bases and J dropped 2 bases, with 15 bases sitting between them. The DNA for the CDR3 is TGTGCCAGCAGCCGAGATGACAGGTCCAACTATGGCTACACCTTC. Encoded protein: CASSRDDRSNYGYTF. The full variable domain, its missing parts supplied by reference TRBV5-4 and TRBJ1-2, is ETGVTQSPTHLIKTRGQQVTLRCSSQSGHNTVSWYQQALGQGPQFIFQYYREEENGRGNFPPRFSGLQFPNYSSELNVNALELDDSALYLCASSRDDRSNYGYTFGSGTRLTVV.

This sequence joins TRBV6-5 and TRBJ1-6, with TRBD1 identical over 7 bases. V trimming: 9 bases; J trimming: 6 bases; junction bases outside the gene matches: 2. The CDR3 consists of 12 residues. From germline, CDR1 is MNHEY and CDR2 SVGAGI. Here the CDR3 DNA reads TGTGCCAGTAGACAGGGTAATTCACCCCTCCACTTT. Translating it yields CASRQGNSPLHF.

The gene calls are TRBV15 and TRBJ1-5; D ambiguous. This CDR3 is built from 14 residues. Trimming took off 4 bases at V and 5 bases at J, with 12 bases between the two ends. CDR1 and CDR2 (germline): LNHNV, YYDKDF (reference sequence). The CDR3 DNA sequence: TGTGCCACCAGCATCACGCCGAATTATCAGCCCCAGCATTTT. Amino acid sequence: CATSITPNYQPQHF.

This sequence joins TRBV6-6 and TRBJ2-5; 7 nucleotides agree with TRBD1. The germline V gene has CDR1 MNHNY and CDR2 SVGAGI (reference sequence). With V trimmed by 4 bases and J by 2 bases, 10 bases remained unmatched. This CDR3 spans 16 amino acids. The CDR3 region is CASSSQVGQMQETQYF. Written as DNA, the CDR3 is TGTGCCAGCAGTTCCCAAGTGGGACAGATGCAAGAGACCCAGTACTTC.

The genes are TRBV29-1 and TRBJ2-1; D may be TRBD2 (6 bases). The CDR3 has 13 amino acids. Germline V lookup: CDR1 SQVTM, CDR2 ANQGSEA. V was clipped by 5 bases and J by 10 bases, with 18 bases between them. Here the CDR3 DNA reads TGCAGCGTTCGGAAGTCGGGGGAGGAGGAGCAGTTCTTC. Translated: CSVRKSGEEEQFF.

This clone was seen once. The chain uses TRBV2 and TRBJ2-7, with D perhaps TRBD1 (5 bases). CDR3 length equals 14 residues. Trimming stripped 0 bases from V and 3 bases from J, with 9 bases between. The germline V gene has CDR1 SNHLY and CDR2 FYNNEI. The CDR3 region has the DNA TGTGCCAGCAGTGAAGCTTCACAGGTCTACGAGCAGTACTTC. This codes for CASSEASQVYEQYF.

In this sample, this clone turned up a few times. This sample includes further DNA sequences coding for the same CDR3. This chain joins TRBV5-1 and TRBJ1-1; D is perhaps TRBD1 (5 bases). V was trimmed by 7 bases and J by 1 base, leaving 11 bases between them. This CDR3 has 13 amino acids. Germline assignment: CDR1 SGHRS and CDR2 YFSETQ. The chain's CDR3 is CASQGAGNTEAFF. The CDR3 region has the DNA TGCGCCAGCCAAGGGGCCGGGAACACTGAAGCTTTCTTT.

V and J are TRBV28 and TRBJ2-2, with no clear D. The CDR3 covers 12 residues. Germline V gives CDR1 MDHEN, CDR2 SYDVKM. V gave up 5 bases and J gave up 5 bases, with 6 bases separating them. The CDR3 nucleotides read TGTGCCAGCAGTGCGACGACCGGGGAGCTGTTTTTT. Protein: CASSATTGELFF.

This rearrangement joins TRBV19 to TRBJ1-4; D is perhaps TRBD1 (5 bases). V was trimmed by 0 bases and J by 5 bases, leaving 13 bases between them. This CDR3 is 16 amino acids long. Germline CDR1 LNHDA, CDR2 SQIVND (reference sequence). For the CDR3, the DNA is TGTGCCAGTAGTATAGATCCTCGGGGGAGAAATGAAAAACTGTTTTTT. This sequence encodes CASSIDPRGRNEKLFF. The whole variable domain, filled in from reference TRBV19 and TRBJ1-4, reads DGGITQSPKYLFRKEGQNVTLSCEQNLNHDAMYWYRQDPGQGLRLIYYSQIVNDFQKGDIAEGYSVSREKKESFPLTVTSAQKNPTAFYLCASSIDPRGRNEKLFFGSGTQLSVL.

This clone was counted a few times. J is TRBJ2-7 and V is TRBV7-8, with 8 bases lining up with TRBD1. Germline V lookup: CDR1 SGHVS, CDR2 FQNEAQ. This CDR3 has 15 amino acids. V lost 5 bases and J lost 5; bases outside the gene matches: 11. CDR3 amino acids: CASSMRTGYPNEQYF. The CDR3, as DNA: TGTGCCAGCAGCATGAGGACAGGGTACCCAAACGAGCAGTACTTC.